The 14 T cell receptor beta chains given below trace back to one sample, sequenced in a study of PD-1 blockade in mismatch repair-deficient tumors. Some clones are missing from TCRdb's copy, which holds only in-frame ones; the method was immunoSEQ multiplex PCR. There are tens of thousands of clones in the sample; around 84% occur only once, and about 3% lies in the top ten. The specimen was PBMCs, collected before pembrolizumab treatment. All receptors come from an adult with mismatch repair-deficient cancer.

The rearrangement uses TRBV10-2 and TRBJ2-5; 7 bases line up with TRBD1. Trimming removed 4 bases from V and 4 bases from J; junction bases left unmatched: 9. Germline CDR1 and CDR2: WSHSY and SAAADI. The CDR3 runs 15 residues. The CDR3 spells CASSVAGGILETQYF. CDR3 bases: TGCGCCAGCAGTGTGGCAGGGGGAATTTTAGAGACCCAGTACTTC.

This clone was seen only once. The V and J genes are TRBV6-5 and TRBJ1-1; the match to TRBD1 covers 7 bases. The junction had 7 bases not matched to a gene; V was cut back by 4 bases and J by 5 bases. This CDR3 spans 14 amino acids. CDR1 is MNHEY, CDR2 SVGAGI, per germline. The CDR3 loop reads CASSSAGGWTEAFF. CDR3 bases: TGTGCCAGCAGTTCGGCAGGGGGATGGACTGAAGCTTTCTTT.

This sequence joins TRBV21-1 and TRBJ1-5; the DNA was not compared with TRBD1, the D call given in the table. TRBV21-1 is shown as a pseudogene. The CDR3 loop spans 20 amino acids. In DNA, the CDR3 is TGTGCCAGCAGCAAAGCGCGGGTCAGGGGAGACCCCTATAGCAATCAGCCCCAGCATTTT. Its protein is CASSKARVRGDPYSNQPQHF.

The chain combines TRBV6-1 with TRBJ2-7, with D hard to call. The CDR3 extends over 13 amino acids. CDR1 and CDR2 (germline): MNHNS, SASEGT. V was clipped by 3 bases and J by 1 base, with 7 bases between them. The CDR3 reads CASSEASSYEQYF. The DNA for the CDR3 is TGTGCCAGCAGTGAGGCCAGTTCCTACGAGCAGTACTTC.

The chain employs TRBV7-8 and TRBJ1-2; 12 nucleotides agree with TRBD1. The CDR3 is made up of 17 amino acids. From germline, CDR1 is SGHVS and CDR2 FQNEAQ. After removal of 4 bases from V and 4 bases from J, the junction contained 10 bases not matched to a gene. CDR3 DNA: TGTGCCAGCAGCTCCCCGCCAGGGACAGGGGGCTTCTATGGCTACACCTTC. Translated: CASSSPPGTGGFYGYTF.

The rearrangement links TRBV7-8 to TRBJ2-7; 7 nucleotides line up with TRBD1. J gave up 1 base and V 5 bases, and 2 bases lay outside the gene matches. CDR1 is SGHVS, CDR2 FQNEAQ, per germline. The CDR3 is made up of 13 amino acids. Here the CDR3 DNA reads TGTGCCAGCAGCAGGGACAGTTCCTACGAGCAGTACTTC. Translation gives CASSRDSSYEQYF.

The J gene is TRBJ2-1, the V gene TRBV7-2; possibly TRBD2 for D (6 bases). The length of the CDR3 is 15 residues. V was cut by 5 bases and J by 0 bases, with 11 bases left in between. Germline assignment: CDR1 SGHTA and CDR2 FQGNSA. CDR3 bases: TGTGCCAGCAGCAAGGCGGGGAGCTCCTACAATGAGCAGTTCTTC. It codes for CASSKAGSSYNEQFF. Full variable domain (rest looked up from reference TRBV7-2 and TRBJ2-1): GAGVSQSPSNKVTEKGKDVELRCDPISGHTALYWYRQSLGQGLEFLIYFQGNSAPDKSGLPSDRFSAERTGGSVSTLTIQRTQQEDSAVYLCASSKAGSSYNEQFFGPGTRLTVL.

The chain has TRBV7-3 and TRBJ1-2; possibly TRBD1 for D (5 bases). V lost 5 bases and J 10 bases, leaving 26 bases between the germline ends. From germline, CDR1 is SGHTA and CDR2 FQGTGA. This CDR3 contains 16 residues. The CDR3: CASSPLIGGAVNDYTF. CDR3 sequence (DNA): TGTGCCAGCAGCCCACTAATTGGAGGGGCAGTGAACGACTACACCTTC. The variable domain in full, completed from reference TRBV7-3 and TRBJ1-2, reads GAGVSQTPSNKVTEKGKYVELRCDPISGHTALYWYRQSLGQGPEFLIYFQGTGAADDSGLPNDRFFAVRPEGSVSTLKIQRTERGDSAVYLCASSPLIGGAVNDYTFGSGTRLTVV.

The V and J genes are TRBV7-3 and TRBJ2-3; 7 bases line up with TRBD2. V lost 2 bases and J lost 2; bases outside the gene matches: 4. The CDR3 runs 15 residues. From germline, CDR1 is SGHTA and CDR2 FQGTGA. The CDR3 nucleotides read TGTGCCAGCAGCTTATTGGGGGGGTACACAGATACGCAGTATTTT. It encodes CASSLLGGYTDTQYF. The full variable domain, in which reference TRBV7-3 and TRBJ2-3 provide the parts outside the CDR3, is GAGVSQTPSNKVTEKGKYVELRCDPISGHTALYWYRQSLGQGPEFLIYFQGTGAADDSGLPNDRFFAVRPEGSVSTLKIQRTERGDSAVYLCASSLLGGYTDTQYFGPGTRLTVL.

This clone was observed a few times. J is TRBJ2-7 and V is TRBV6-1; 10 nucleotides line up with TRBD2. The V and J ends lost 6 bases and 6 bases, in that order; junction bases with no gene match: 11. Looked up from germline, CDR1 is MNHNS and CDR2 is SASEGT. The CDR3 totals 15 residues. CDR3 sequence reads: CASRAGLAGAGEQYF. For the CDR3, the DNA is TGTGCCAGCAGGGCCGGGCTAGCGGGAGCTGGCGAGCAGTACTTC.

The chain combines TRBV2 with TRBJ2-3, with TRBD1 matching 11 bases. The CDR3 consists of 16 residues. Germline CDR1 is SNHLY and CDR2 is FYNNEI. V trimming: 6 bases; J trimming: 5 bases; junction bases outside the gene matches: 10. CDR3 in amino acids: CASRPSGTGGRDTQYF. Written as DNA, the CDR3 is TGTGCCAGCAGGCCCTCCGGGACAGGGGGTAGAGATACGCAGTATTTT. Full variable domain (outside the CDR3, taken from reference TRBV2 and TRBJ2-3): EPEVTQTPSHQVTQMGQEVILRCVPISNHLYFYWYRQILGQKVEFLVSFYNNEISEKSEIFDDQFSVERPDGSNFTLKIRSTKLEDSAMYFCASRPSGTGGRDTQYFGPGTRLTVL.

This rearrangement joins TRBV25-1 to TRBJ2-7; TRBD2 matches at 7 bases. Per the germline V gene, CDR1 is MGHDK and CDR2 is SYGVNS. V trimming: 0 bases; J trimming: 1 base; junction bases outside the gene matches: 6. The CDR3 totals 16 residues. The CDR3 reads CASSEYRGERSYEQYF. In DNA, the CDR3 is TGTGCCAGCAGTGAATATCGGGGGGAACGGTCCTACGAGCAGTACTTC.

This clone came up once. V and J are TRBV28 and TRBJ1-1; D is undetermined. CDR1 is MDHEN and CDR2 is SYDVKM in the germline V gene. The V end lost 11 bases, the J end lost 0 bases, and 10 bases lay between the germline ends. The CDR3 is made up of 12 amino acids. The CDR3 reads CASGLLNTEAFF. The CDR3 DNA sequence: TGTGCCTCGGGGTTGTTGAACACTGAAGCTTTCTTT. The full variable domain, completed using reference TRBV28 and TRBJ1-1, is DVKVTQSSRYLVKRTGEKVFLECVQDMDHENMFWYRQDPGLGLRLIYFSYDVKMKEKGDIPEGYSVSREKKERFSLILESASTNQTSMYLCASGLLNTEAFFGQGTRLTVV.

As DNA, the CDR3 is TGTGCCAGCAAACGACAGGGAGCTAACTATGGCTACACCTTC. It translates to CASKRQGANYGYTF. The gene calls are TRBV19 and TRBJ1-2, with 7 nucleotides matching TRBD1. CDR3 size: 14 residues. V was pared by 9 bases and J by 0 bases, with 7 bases of the junction left unmatched. Germline CDR1 and CDR2: LNHDA and SQIVND (reference sequence). Full variable domain (remainder filled in from reference TRBV19 and TRBJ1-2): DGGITQSPKYLFRKEGQNVTLSCEQNLNHDAMYWYRQDPGQGLRLIYYSQIVNDFQKGDIAEGYSVSREKKESFPLTVTSAQKNPTAFYLCASKRQGANYGYTFGSGTRLTVV.